This T cell receptor beta chain is drawn from a study of OX40 agonist ivuxolimab in advanced cancers. General study results and limits: Clonal expansion was among the lowest in partial responders at 0.1-3.0 mg/kg, especially CD8+. Some nonresponders additionally presented with little normalized T-cell clonal expansion.

This clone was picked up one time. Its target is not known. Some clones are missing from TCRdb's copy, which holds only in-frame ones; the method was immunoSEQ multiplex PCR. The data contain about 16,000 clones, 80% to 90% of them singletons. There are 15 residues in the CDR3. From germline, CDR1 is SGHDN and CDR2 FVKESK. The sample consisted of CD4+ or CD8+ T cells sorted from blood, taken in a trial of the OX40 agonist ivuxolimab. This clonotype was sampled from an adult with an advanced solid tumor such as melanoma, head and neck, liver or kidney cancer. The rearrangement uses TRBV14 and TRBJ2-5, with 7 bases matching TRBD2. The J call is doubtful: the DNA matches TRBJ2-7 better. The CDR3 sequence: CASSHPGLKFPEQYF. CDR3 nucleotide sequence: TGTGCCAGCAGCCACCCGGGACTAAAATTTCCCGAGCAGTACTTC.